The rows below give T cell receptor beta chains drawn from one sample of a study of blood T cell repertoires in COVID-19. Here immunoSEQ multiplex PCR was the method, and the copy in TCRdb shows in-frame clones only, minus some. The profile shows 250,000 to 350,000 clones, about 90% of them singletons. Sequencing used peripheral blood. These receptors came from a woman in her forties or fifties who had recovered from COVID-19. CDR3s include the opening cysteine and the closing phenylalanine or tryptophan. The order of the fields is J gene, D gene, CDR3 length, V gene, clone size, CDR3 protein, CDR3 DNA. D genes are given only for firm matches. Size is stated for part of the rows, as once, few or many counts, or as a class when the clone is expanded.

J: TRBJ2-1
D: TRBD2
length: 21
V: TRBV28
size: -
CDR3: CASSSVWAGTSGLSSYNEQFF
DNA: TGTGCCAGCAGTTCCGTATGGGCCGGGACTAGCGGATTGAGCTCCTACAATGAGCAGTTCTTC

J: TRBJ2-1
D: TRBD2
length: 15
V: TRBV7-2
size: -
CDR3: CASSLERGGYNEQFF
DNA: TGTGCCAGCAGCTTAGAACGGGGGGGCTACAATGAGCAGTTCTTC

J: TRBJ1-5
D: TRBD1
length: 14
V: TRBV19
size: -
CDR3: CASKEQGEYQPQHF
DNA: TGTGCCAGTAAAGAACAGGGGGAATATCAGCCCCAGCATTTT

J: TRBJ1-3
D: TRBD1
length: 14
V: TRBV5-6
size: -
CDR3: CASSYGQAGNTIYF
DNA: TGTGCCAGCAGCTACGGACAGGCTGGAAACACCATATATTTT

J: TRBJ1-1
D: TRBD1
length: 12
V: TRBV12-5
size: -
CDR3: CASGENRGWAFF
DNA: TGTGCTAGTGGAGAAAACAGGGGGTGGGCTTTCTTT

J: TRBJ2-3
D: -
length: 14
V: TRBV7-3
size: -
CDR3: CASSPTGGTDTQYF
DNA: TGTGCCAGCAGCCCCACCGGGGGCACAGATACGCAGTATTTT

J: TRBJ2-1
D: -
length: 14
V: TRBV19
size: -
CDR3: CATTLAEAYNEQFF
DNA: TGTGCCACTACCTTAGCGGAAGCGTACAATGAGCAGTTCTTC

J: TRBJ1-5
D: TRBD1
length: 13
V: TRBV28
size: -
CDR3: CATQGDWGQPQHF
DNA: TGTGCCACGCAGGGGGACTGGGGTCAGCCCCAGCATTTT

J: TRBJ2-7
D: -
length: 14
V: TRBV7-9
size: once
CDR3: CASSLLASSYEQYF
DNA: TGTGCCAGCAGCTTACTAGCGAGCTCCTACGAGCAGTACTTC

J: TRBJ2-1
D: TRBD2
length: 14
V: TRBV27
size: -
CDR3: CASSYISGSGEQFF
DNA: TGTGCCAGCAGTTATATTAGCGGGAGTGGAGAGCAGTTCTTC

J: TRBJ2-2
D: -
length: 13
V: TRBV5-6
size: -
CDR3: CASSFGFTGELFF
DNA: TGTGCCAGCAGCTTCGGTTTCACCGGGGAGCTGTTTTTT

J: TRBJ1-1
D: -
length: 14
V: TRBV9
size: -
CDR3: CASSGSGGATEAFF
DNA: TGTGCCAGCAGCGGCTCCGGGGGAGCGACTGAAGCTTTCTTT

J: TRBJ1-5
D: TRBD1
length: 13
V: TRBV12-3/TRBV12-4
size: -
CDR3: CASSKQGNQPQHF
DNA: TGTGCCAGCAGTAAACAGGGGAATCAGCCCCAGCATTTT

J: TRBJ1-5
D: TRBD1
length: 15
V: TRBV7-6
size: -
CDR3: CASSLRDRGGQPQHF
DNA: TGTGCCAGCAGCCTCCGGGACAGGGGAGGCCAGCCCCAGCATTTT

J: TRBJ2-1
D: TRBD2
length: 20
V: TRBV4-1
size: few
CDR3: CASSQEGTSGSHGFYNEQFF
DNA: TGCGCCAGCAGCCAAGAAGGGACTAGCGGGAGCCACGGATTTTACAATGAGCAGTTCTTC

J: TRBJ1-6
D: TRBD1
length: 17
V: TRBV7-2
size: -
CDR3: CASSPRTGPKSNSPLHF
DNA: TGTGCCAGCAGCCCCAGGACAGGGCCCAAGTCCAATTCACCCCTCCACTTT

J: TRBJ2-3
D: -
length: 12
V: TRBV18
size: once
CDR3: CASSQGMDTQYF
DNA: TGTGCCAGCTCTCAGGGGATGGATACGCAGTATTTT

J: TRBJ2-3
D: -
length: 12
V: TRBV9
size: few
CDR3: CASKGEADTQYF
DNA: TGTGCCAGCAAAGGGGAGGCAGATACGCAGTATTTT

J: TRBJ1-6
D: TRBD1
length: 16
V: TRBV7-9
size: few
CDR3: CASSLASGQGNSPLHF
DNA: TGTGCCAGCAGCTTAGCTTCGGGACAGGGTAATTCACCCCTCCACTTT

J: TRBJ2-3
D: TRBD1
length: 14
V: TRBV7-2
size: -
CDR3: CASSPQGARDTQYF
DNA: TGTGCCAGCAGCCCGCAGGGGGCTCGAGATACGCAGTATTTT

J: TRBJ2-7
D: -
length: 13
V: TRBV6-6
size: -
CDR3: CASSHGGGYEQYF
DNA: TGTGCCAGCAGTCATGGTGGGGGGTACGAGCAGTACTTC

J: TRBJ2-3
D: TRBD2
length: 14
V: TRBV2
size: once
CDR3: CASRGLAGAYTQYF
DNA: TGTGCCAGCAGAGGGCTAGCGGGAGCATATACGCAGTATTTT

J: TRBJ1-4
D: TRBD1
length: 15
V: TRBV28
size: -
CDR3: CASSPPDRVSEKLFF
DNA: TGTGCCAGCAGCCCCCCGGACAGGGTGTCGGAAAAACTGTTTTTT

J: TRBJ1-6
D: TRBD1
length: 14
V: TRBV19
size: -
CDR3: CASRTTGEASPLHF
DNA: TGTGCCAGTAGAACAACAGGGGAGGCATCACCCCTCCACTTT

J: TRBJ2-7
D: TRBD2
length: 14
V: TRBV6-5
size: -
CDR3: CASSQQGLAHEQYF
DNA: TGTGCCAGCAGTCAACAGGGACTAGCCCACGAGCAGTACTTC

J: TRBJ2-1
D: TRBD1
length: 15
V: TRBV11-2
size: -
CDR3: CASSSTGVGYNEQFF
DNA: TGTGCCAGCAGCTCGACAGGGGTGGGTTACAATGAGCAGTTCTTC

J: TRBJ1-1
D: -
length: 13
V: TRBV6-5
size: -
CDR3: CASLNQINTEAFF
DNA: TGTGCCAGTTTGAACCAGATAAACACTGAAGCTTTCTTT

J: TRBJ1-4
D: -
length: 15
V: TRBV7-6
size: -
CDR3: CASSYTRGIDEKLFF
DNA: TGTGCCAGCAGCTATACCAGGGGTATTGATGAAAAACTGTTTTTT

J: TRBJ2-7
D: -
length: 14
V: TRBV11-2
size: -
CDR3: CASSLSGSNYEQYF
DNA: TGTGCCAGCAGCCTTAGCGGAAGTAACTACGAGCAGTACTTC

J: TRBJ2-5
D: TRBD1
length: 13
V: TRBV15
size: -
CDR3: CATSRRQGQTQYF
DNA: TGTGCCACCAGCAGAAGACAGGGTCAGACCCAGTACTTC

J: TRBJ2-1
D: -
length: 15
V: TRBV9
size: -
CDR3: CASSLAGVDGNEQFF
DNA: TGTGCCAGCAGCTTAGCCGGGGTGGACGGGAATGAGCAGTTCTTC

J: TRBJ2-2
D: -
length: 15
V: TRBV9
size: -
CDR3: CASSVVPDSTGELFF
DNA: TGTGCCAGCAGCGTAGTACCTGACTCCACCGGGGAGCTGTTTTTT

J: TRBJ1-6
D: -
length: 15
V: TRBV10-3
size: -
CDR3: CAISESQSRNSPLHF
DNA: TGTGCCATCAGTGAGTCCCAATCCAGAAATTCACCCCTCCACTTT

J: TRBJ2-7
D: TRBD2
length: 12
V: TRBV19
size: -
CDR3: CASSFSGGEQYF
DNA: TGTGCCAGTAGTTTCTCGGGGGGCGAGCAGTACTTC

J: TRBJ2-5
D: TRBD2
length: 16
V: TRBV5-1
size: -
CDR3: CASSLEASGGGETQYF
DNA: TGCGCCAGCAGCTTGGAGGCTAGCGGGGGTGGAGAGACCCAGTACTTC

J: TRBJ2-2
D: TRBD2
length: 20
V: TRBV7-8
size: -
CDR3: CASSQQRGLAGGLNTGELFF
DNA: TGTGCCAGCAGTCAACAACGTGGACTAGCGGGAGGTTTGAACACCGGGGAGCTGTTTTTT

J: TRBJ2-5
D: -
length: 13
V: TRBV24-1
size: -
CDR3: CATSDPGVETQYF
DNA: TGTGCCACCAGTGATCCCGGGGTGGAGACCCAGTACTTC

J: TRBJ2-1
D: -
length: 13
V: TRBV28
size: -
CDR3: CASRGTSYNEQFF
DNA: TGTGCCAGCAGGGGGACATCTTACAATGAGCAGTTCTTC

J: TRBJ1-3
D: TRBD1
length: 14
V: TRBV19
size: -
CDR3: CASSLTGPGNTIYF
DNA: TGTGCCAGTAGCCTGACAGGGCCTGGAAACACCATATATTTT

J: TRBJ2-7
D: TRBD2
length: 15
V: TRBV4-3
size: -
CDR3: CASSRGLADHYEQYF
DNA: TGCGCCAGCAGCCGCGGACTAGCGGACCACTACGAGCAGTACTTC

J: TRBJ1-1
D: TRBD1
length: 14
V: TRBV28
size: -
CDR3: CASRGQGGNTEAFF
DNA: TGTGCCAGCAGGGGACAGGGGGGGAACACTGAAGCTTTCTTT